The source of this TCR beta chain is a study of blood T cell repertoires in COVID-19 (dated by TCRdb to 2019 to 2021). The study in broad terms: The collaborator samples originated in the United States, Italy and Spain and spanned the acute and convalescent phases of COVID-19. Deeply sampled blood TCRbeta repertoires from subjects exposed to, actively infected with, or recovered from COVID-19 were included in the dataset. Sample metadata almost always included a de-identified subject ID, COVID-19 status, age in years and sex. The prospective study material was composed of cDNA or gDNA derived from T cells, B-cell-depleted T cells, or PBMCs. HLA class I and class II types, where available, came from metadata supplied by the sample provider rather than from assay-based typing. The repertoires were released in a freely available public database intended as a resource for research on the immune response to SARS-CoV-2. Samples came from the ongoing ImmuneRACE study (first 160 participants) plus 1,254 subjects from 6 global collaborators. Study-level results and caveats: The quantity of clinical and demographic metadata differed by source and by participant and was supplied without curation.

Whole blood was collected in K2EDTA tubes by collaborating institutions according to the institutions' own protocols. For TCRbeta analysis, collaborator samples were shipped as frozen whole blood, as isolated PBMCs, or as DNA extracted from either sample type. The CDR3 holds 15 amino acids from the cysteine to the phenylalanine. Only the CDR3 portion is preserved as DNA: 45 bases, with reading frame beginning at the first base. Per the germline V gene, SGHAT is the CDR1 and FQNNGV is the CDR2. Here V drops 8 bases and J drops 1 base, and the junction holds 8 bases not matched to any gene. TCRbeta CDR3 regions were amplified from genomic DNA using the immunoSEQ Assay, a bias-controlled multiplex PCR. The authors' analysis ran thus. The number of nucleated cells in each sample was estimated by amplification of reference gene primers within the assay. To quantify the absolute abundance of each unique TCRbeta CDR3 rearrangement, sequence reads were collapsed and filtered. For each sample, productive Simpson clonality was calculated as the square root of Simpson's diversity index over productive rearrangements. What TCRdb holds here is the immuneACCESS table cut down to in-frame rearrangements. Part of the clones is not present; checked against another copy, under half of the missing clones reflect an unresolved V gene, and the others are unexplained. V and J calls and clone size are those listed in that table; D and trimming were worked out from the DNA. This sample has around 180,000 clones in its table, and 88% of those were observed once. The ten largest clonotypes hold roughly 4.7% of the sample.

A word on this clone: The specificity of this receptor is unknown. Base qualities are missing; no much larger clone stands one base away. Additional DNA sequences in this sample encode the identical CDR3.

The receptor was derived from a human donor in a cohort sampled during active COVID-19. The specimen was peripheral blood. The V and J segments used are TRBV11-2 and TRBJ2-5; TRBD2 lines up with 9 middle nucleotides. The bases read TGTGCCAGCTCCGGCAGGCGGGGGGGCCAAGAGACCCAGTACTTC. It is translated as CASSGRRGGQETQYF.